The 17 T cell receptor beta chains in this list originate from one sample, sequenced in a study of chemoradiotherapy in HPV16-positive cancers. Only in-frame clones appear in the TCRdb table, and some are missing; sequencing was by immunoSEQ multiplex PCR. This table has roughly 21,000 clones, about 90% appearing once. Sequenced material: blood, taken from a patient who underwent chemoradiotherapy. Source of these receptors: a human donor with HPV-associated anogenital cancer.

The rearrangement uses TRBV9 and TRBJ2-2; weak D call: TRBD1 (6 bases). CDR3 size: 20 residues. V gave up 1 base and J gave up 3 bases, with 25 bases separating them. Germline loops: CDR1 SGDLS, CDR2 YYNGEE. CDR3 protein: CASSVMGLTDWGPDTGELFF. Written as DNA, the CDR3 is TGTGCCAGCAGCGTAATGGGCCTGACAGATTGGGGGCCAGACACCGGGGAGCTGTTTTTT.

The chain carries TRBV7-2 and TRBJ2-3; D not certain. The CDR3 is 12 residues long. Germline V lookup: CDR1 SGHTA, CDR2 FQGNSA. The ends were cut back, 5 bases at V and 0 bases at J, with 3 bases in the middle. For the CDR3, the DNA is TGTGCCAGCAGCCCAAGCACAGATACGCAGTATTTT. It yields the protein CASSPSTDTQYF.

This chain uses TRBV5-4 with TRBJ2-7; possible D gene TRBD1, 6 bases. The CDR3 sequence is 12 residues long. CDR1 and CDR2 from the germline V gene are SGHNT and YYREEE (reference sequence). The V gene lost 4 bases and the J gene lost 4 bases, with 9 bases spanning the gap. The CDR3, as DNA: TGTGCCAGCAGCCTGGACAGATACGAGCAGTACTTC. Residues: CASSLDRYEQYF. Together with reference TRBV5-4 and TRBJ2-7, the CDR3 gives the full variable domain: ETGVTQSPTHLIKTRGQQVTLRCSSQSGHNTVSWYQQALGQGPQFIFQYYREEENGRGNFPPRFSGLQFPNYSSELNVNALELDDSALYLCASSLDRYEQYFGPGTRLTVT.

The chain joins TRBV21-1 to TRBJ1-2; the D call TRBD1 from the table was never checked on the DNA. TRBV21-1 is listed as a pseudogene. The CDR3 is made up of 15 amino acids. The CDR3 spells CASSNDRGRNYGYTF. For the CDR3, the DNA is TGTGCCAGCAGCAATGATAGGGGGCGGAACTATGGCTACACCTTC.

This rearrangement joins TRBV18 to TRBJ2-5; no reliable D call. Germline V gene sequence: CDR1 KGHSH, CDR2 LQKENI. V was trimmed by 0 bases and J by 3 bases, leaving 8 bases between them. This CDR3 comprises 14 residues. CDR3 loop: CASSPPTVEETQYF. The CDR3 bases are TGTGCCAGCTCACCACCGACGGTCGAAGAGACCCAGTACTTC.

V usage is TRBV15 and J usage is TRBJ2-5; D uncertain. With 0 bases removed from V and 5 bases from J, the gap between germline ends came to 7 bases. The CDR3 loop spans 13 amino acids. Germline loops: CDR1 LNHNV, CDR2 YYDKDF (reference sequence). CDR3 coding DNA: TGTGCCACCAGCAGAGATGACGTCGAGACCCAGTACTTC. This encodes CATSRDDVETQYF.

This clone was observed a single time. The genes are TRBV5-1 and TRBJ1-4, with no clear D. Germline CDR1 reads SGHRS; CDR2 reads YFSETQ. The CDR3 consists of 15 residues. The V and J ends lost 3 bases and 0 bases respectively, with 9 bases between them. As DNA, the CDR3 is TGCGCCAGCAGCTCCCTGGGCGCAACTAATGAAAAACTGTTTTTT. It specifies CASSSLGATNEKLFF.

The CDR3 sequence: CASSFSGSGTGELFF. The CDR3, as DNA: TGCGCCAGCAGCTTTAGCGGGAGCGGTACCGGGGAGCTGTTTTTT. The genes are TRBV5-1 and TRBJ2-2; TRBD2 agrees at 9 bases. Trimming removed 2 bases from V and 5 bases from J; junction bases left unmatched: 4. Germline CDR1 reads SGHRS; CDR2 reads YFSETQ. The CDR3 loop spans 15 amino acids.

The chain links TRBV2 to TRBJ2-1, with 9 bases matching TRBD2. The CDR3 runs to 14 residues. V shed 5 bases and J 8 bases; nucleotides not matched to a gene: 7. From germline, CDR1 is SNHLY and CDR2 FYNNEI. This CDR3 is CASSRIAGADEQFF. The CDR3 DNA reads TGTGCCAGCAGTCGGATAGCGGGGGCTGATGAGCAGTTCTTC. Variable domain in full (rest from reference TRBV2 and TRBJ2-1): EPEVTQTPSHQVTQMGQEVILRCVPISNHLYFYWYRQILGQKVEFLVSFYNNEISEKSEIFDDQFSVERPDGSNFTLKIRSTKLEDSAMYFCASSRIAGADEQFFGPGTRLTVL.

V is TRBV19 and J is TRBJ2-3; D remains ambiguous. The CDR3 has 13 residues. The V end lost 1 base, the J end lost 1 base, and 3 bases lay between the germline ends. The germline CDR1 and CDR2 sequences are LNHDA and SQIVND (reference sequence). The CDR3 DNA is TGTGCCAGTAGTATAGTCGGCACAGATACGCAGTATTTT. Protein sequence: CASSIVGTDTQYF.

This clone came up a few times. The chain recombines TRBV6-1 with TRBJ1-2; D is perhaps TRBD1 (5 bases). Germline V gene data show CDR1 as MNHNS and CDR2 as SASEGT. This CDR3 contains 15 residues. V lost 5 bases, J lost 2 bases, and 15 bases lay in between. CDR3 amino acids: CASSTGGSGNYGYTF. As DNA, the CDR3 is TGTGCCAGCAGTACAGGAGGGTCCGGGAACTATGGCTACACCTTC.

The DNA for the CDR3 is TGTGCCAGCAGCGCCCGGACTAGCGGGGGGGCCGGGACCCAGTACTTC. It translates to CASSARTSGGAGTQYF. This chain uses TRBV7-8 with TRBJ2-5; 15 bases match TRBD2. Germline V CDR1 and CDR2: SGHVS, FQNEAQ. Losses at the gene ends were 5 bases for V and 7 bases for J; bases not matched to a gene: 8. CDR3 length equals 16 residues.

The chain joins TRBV19 to TRBJ1-1, with 8 bases that match TRBD1. The V segment lost 11 bases and the J segment 0 bases; nucleotides outside the gene matches: 5. CDR3 length: 13 residues. The germline gives CDR1 LNHDA, CDR2 SQIVND (reference sequence). Here the CDR3 DNA reads TGTGCCTGCGACAGGGGAATGAACACTGAAGCTTTCTTT. Translation: CACDRGMNTEAFF.

This chain uses TRBV25-1 with TRBJ1-2; weak D call: TRBD1 (6 bases). Trimming stripped 4 bases from V and 7 bases from J, with 10 bases between. Germline V CDR1 and CDR2: MGHDK, SYGVNS. The CDR3 spans 12 residues. The CDR3 loop reads CASSGTVGGYTF. For the CDR3, the DNA is TGTGCCAGCAGTGGGACAGTTGGTGGCTACACCTTC.

The chain links TRBV15 to TRBJ2-7; D call uncertain. Germline V gives CDR1 LNHNV, CDR2 YYDKDF (reference sequence). V lost 1 base and J 3 bases, leaving 7 bases between the germline ends. CDR3 length: 13 amino acids. CDR3 amino acids: CATSRVGGYEQYF. The CDR3 nucleotides read TGTGCCACCAGCAGAGTGGGCGGCTACGAGCAGTACTTC.

The V call is TRBV7-8, the J call TRBJ1-1; 9 nucleotides align to TRBD1. CDR1 and CDR2 from the germline V gene are SGHVS and FQNEAQ. V shed 3 bases, J shed 6 bases, and the junction held 11 bases outside the gene matches. The CDR3 runs 16 residues. CDR3 residues: CASSFLSTGGDPEAFF. The CDR3 nucleotides read TGTGCCAGCAGCTTTCTCTCGACAGGGGGTGACCCTGAAGCTTTCTTT.

This chain connects TRBV4-3 to TRBJ2-7; D might be TRBD1 (5 bases). CDR3 length equals 14 residues. Trimming stripped 1 base from V and 4 bases from J, with 11 bases between. The germline CDR1 and CDR2 sequences are LGHNA and YSLEER. The CDR3 nucleotides are TGCGCCAGCAGCCAAGTCCAGGGTACTTACGAGCAGTACTTC. Residues: CASSQVQGTYEQYF.